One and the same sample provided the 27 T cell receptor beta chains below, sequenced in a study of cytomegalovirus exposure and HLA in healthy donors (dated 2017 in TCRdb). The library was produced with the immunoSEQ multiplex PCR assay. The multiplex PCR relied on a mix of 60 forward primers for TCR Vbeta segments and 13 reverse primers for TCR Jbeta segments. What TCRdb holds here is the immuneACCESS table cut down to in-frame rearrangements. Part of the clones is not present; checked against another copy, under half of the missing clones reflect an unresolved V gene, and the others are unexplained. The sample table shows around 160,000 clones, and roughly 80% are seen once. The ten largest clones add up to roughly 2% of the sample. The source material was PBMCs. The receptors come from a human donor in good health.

This chain's CDR3 is CASRQLAGGPNEQFF. CDR3 DNA: TGTGCCAGCAGGCAACTAGCGGGGGGGCCTAATGAGCAGTTCTTC. The chain employs TRBV2 and TRBJ2-1; 13 bases map to TRBD2. The CDR3 contains 15 residues. Germline CDR1 SNHLY, CDR2 FYNNEI. The V gene end was trimmed by 6 bases and the J gene end by 7 bases; junction bases not matched to a gene: 6.

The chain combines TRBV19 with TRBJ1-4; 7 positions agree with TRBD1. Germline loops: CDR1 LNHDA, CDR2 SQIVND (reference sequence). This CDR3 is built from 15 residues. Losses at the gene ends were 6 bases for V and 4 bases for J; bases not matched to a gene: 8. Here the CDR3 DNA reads TGTGCCAGTAGGGTCAGGGGGAGAGATAATGAAAAACTGTTTTTT. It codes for CASRVRGRDNEKLFF.

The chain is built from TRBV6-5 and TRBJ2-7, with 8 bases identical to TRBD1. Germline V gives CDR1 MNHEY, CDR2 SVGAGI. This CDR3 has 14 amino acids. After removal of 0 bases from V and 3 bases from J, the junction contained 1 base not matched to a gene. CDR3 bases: TGTGCCAGCAGTTACTCGGGACAGGACTACGAGCAGTACTTC. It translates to CASSYSGQDYEQYF.

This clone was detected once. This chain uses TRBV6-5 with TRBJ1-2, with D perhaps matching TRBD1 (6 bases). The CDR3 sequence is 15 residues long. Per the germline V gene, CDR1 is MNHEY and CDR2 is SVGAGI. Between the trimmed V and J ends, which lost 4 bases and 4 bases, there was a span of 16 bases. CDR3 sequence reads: CASSSRQVQGYGYTF. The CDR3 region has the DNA TGTGCCAGCAGTTCCAGACAGGTTCAGGGCTATGGCTACACCTTC.

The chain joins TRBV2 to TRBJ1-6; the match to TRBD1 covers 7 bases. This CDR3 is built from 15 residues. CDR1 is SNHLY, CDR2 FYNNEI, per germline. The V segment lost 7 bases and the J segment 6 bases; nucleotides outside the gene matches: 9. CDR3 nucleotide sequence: TGTGCCAGCAAACCTCTGGACAGGTCTAATTCACCCCTCCACTTT. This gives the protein CASKPLDRSNSPLHF.

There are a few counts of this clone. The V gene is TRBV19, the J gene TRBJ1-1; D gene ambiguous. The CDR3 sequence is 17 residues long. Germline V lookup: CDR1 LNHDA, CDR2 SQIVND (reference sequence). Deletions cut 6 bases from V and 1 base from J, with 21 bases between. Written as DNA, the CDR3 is TGTGCCAGTAGCCCTACGGGAGGTGTATTAAGGAACACTGAAGCTTTCTTT. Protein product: CASSPTGGVLRNTEAFF.

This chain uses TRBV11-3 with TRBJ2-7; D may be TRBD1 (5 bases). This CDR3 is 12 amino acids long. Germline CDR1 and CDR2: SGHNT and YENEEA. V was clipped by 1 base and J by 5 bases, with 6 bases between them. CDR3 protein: CASSLVGDEQYF. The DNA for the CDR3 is TGTGCCAGCAGCTTAGTAGGGGACGAGCAGTACTTC.

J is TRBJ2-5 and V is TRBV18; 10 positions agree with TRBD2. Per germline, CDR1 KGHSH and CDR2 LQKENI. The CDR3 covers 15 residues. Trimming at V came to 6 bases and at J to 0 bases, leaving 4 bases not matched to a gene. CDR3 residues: CASSLLAGNQETQYF. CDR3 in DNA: TGTGCCAGCTCGCTACTAGCGGGGAACCAAGAGACCCAGTACTTC.

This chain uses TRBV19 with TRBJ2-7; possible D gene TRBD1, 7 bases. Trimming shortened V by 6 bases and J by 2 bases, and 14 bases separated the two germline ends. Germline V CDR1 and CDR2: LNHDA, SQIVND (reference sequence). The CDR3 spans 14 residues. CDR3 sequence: CASSPIRGAYEQYF. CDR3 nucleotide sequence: TGTGCCAGTAGCCCCATCAGGGGGGCCTACGAGCAGTACTTC. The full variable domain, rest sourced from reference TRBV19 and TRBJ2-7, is DGGITQSPKYLFRKEGQNVTLSCEQNLNHDAMYWYRQDPGQGLRLIYYSQIVNDFQKGDIAEGYSVSREKKESFPLTVTSAQKNPTAFYLCASSPIRGAYEQYFGPGTRLTVT.

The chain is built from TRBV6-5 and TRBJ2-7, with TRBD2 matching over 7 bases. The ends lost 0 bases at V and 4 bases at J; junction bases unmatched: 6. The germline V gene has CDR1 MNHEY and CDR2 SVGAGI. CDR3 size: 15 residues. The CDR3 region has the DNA TGTGCCAGCAGTTACTCGAGCGGGGTGAAGTACGAGCAGTACTTC. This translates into CASSYSSGVKYEQYF.

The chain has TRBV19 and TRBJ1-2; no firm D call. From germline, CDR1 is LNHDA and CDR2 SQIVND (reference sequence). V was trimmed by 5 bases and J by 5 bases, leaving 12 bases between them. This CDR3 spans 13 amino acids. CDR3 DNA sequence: TGTGCCAGTAGTCCCTCCCCGGGGTATGGCTACACCTTC. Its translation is CASSPSPGYGYTF.

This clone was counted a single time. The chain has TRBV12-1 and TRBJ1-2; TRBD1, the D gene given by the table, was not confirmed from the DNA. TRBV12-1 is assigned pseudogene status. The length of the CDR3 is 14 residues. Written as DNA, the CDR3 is TGTGCCAGCAGCCCCGGACGGGACAACCATGGCTACACCTTC. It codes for CASSPGRDNHGYTF.

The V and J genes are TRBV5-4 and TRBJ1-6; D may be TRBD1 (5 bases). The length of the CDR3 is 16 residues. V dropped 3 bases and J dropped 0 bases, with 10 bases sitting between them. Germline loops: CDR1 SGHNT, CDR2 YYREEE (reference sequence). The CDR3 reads CASSYDSSSYNSPLHF. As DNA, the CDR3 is TGTGCCAGCAGCTATGACAGCAGCTCCTATAATTCACCCCTCCACTTT.

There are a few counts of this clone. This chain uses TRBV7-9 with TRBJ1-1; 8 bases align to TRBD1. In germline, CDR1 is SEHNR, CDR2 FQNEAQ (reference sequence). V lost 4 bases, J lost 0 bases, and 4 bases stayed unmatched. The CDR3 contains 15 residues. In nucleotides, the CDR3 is TGTGCCAGCAGCTCACCGGACAGGGTGAACACTGAAGCTTTCTTT. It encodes CASSSPDRVNTEAFF. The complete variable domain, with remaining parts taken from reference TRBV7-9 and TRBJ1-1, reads DTGVSQNPRHKITKRGQNVTFRCDPISEHNRLYWYRQTLGQGPEFLTYFQNEAQLEKSRLLSDRFSAERPKGSFSTLEIQRTEQGDSAMYLCASSSPDRVNTEAFFGQGTRLTVV.

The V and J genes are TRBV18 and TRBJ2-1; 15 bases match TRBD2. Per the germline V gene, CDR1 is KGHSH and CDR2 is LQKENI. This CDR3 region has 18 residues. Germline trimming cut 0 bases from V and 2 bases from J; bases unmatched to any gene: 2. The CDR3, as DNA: TGTGCCAGCTCACCACCGAGGACTAGCGGGGGGGCCTACAATGAGCAGTTCTTC. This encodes CASSPPRTSGGAYNEQFF.

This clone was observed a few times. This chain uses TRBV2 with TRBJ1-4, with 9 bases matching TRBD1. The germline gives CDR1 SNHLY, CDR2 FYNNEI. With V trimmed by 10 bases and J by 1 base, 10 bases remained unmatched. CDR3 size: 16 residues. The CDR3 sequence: CATPGQGTVTNEKLFF. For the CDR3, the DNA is TGTGCCACCCCGGGACAGGGAACGGTAACTAATGAAAAACTGTTTTTT. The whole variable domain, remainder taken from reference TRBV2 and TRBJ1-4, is EPEVTQTPSHQVTQMGQEVILRCVPISNHLYFYWYRQILGQKVEFLVSFYNNEISEKSEIFDDQFSVERPDGSNFTLKIRSTKLEDSAMYFCATPGQGTVTNEKLFFGSGTQLSVL.

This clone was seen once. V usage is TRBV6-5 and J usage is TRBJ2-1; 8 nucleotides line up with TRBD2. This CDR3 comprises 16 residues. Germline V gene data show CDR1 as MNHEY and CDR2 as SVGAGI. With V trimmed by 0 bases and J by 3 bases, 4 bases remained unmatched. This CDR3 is CASSYSISGVYNEQFF. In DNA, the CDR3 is TGTGCCAGCAGTTACTCGATTAGCGGGGTCTACAATGAGCAGTTCTTC.

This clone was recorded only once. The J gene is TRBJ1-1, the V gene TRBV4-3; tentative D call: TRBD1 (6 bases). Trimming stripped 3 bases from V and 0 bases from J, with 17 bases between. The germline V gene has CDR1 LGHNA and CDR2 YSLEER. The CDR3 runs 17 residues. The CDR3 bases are TGCGCCAGCAGCCAGGGTAGTGGGGGACAAATGAACACTGAAGCTTTCTTT. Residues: CASSQGSGGQMNTEAFF.

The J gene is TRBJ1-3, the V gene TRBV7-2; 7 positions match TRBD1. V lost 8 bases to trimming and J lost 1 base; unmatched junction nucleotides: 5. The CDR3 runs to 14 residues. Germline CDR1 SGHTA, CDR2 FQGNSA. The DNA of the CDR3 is TGTGCCAGCTCTCAGGGGGGTTCTGGAAACACCATATATTTT. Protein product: CASSQGGSGNTIYF.

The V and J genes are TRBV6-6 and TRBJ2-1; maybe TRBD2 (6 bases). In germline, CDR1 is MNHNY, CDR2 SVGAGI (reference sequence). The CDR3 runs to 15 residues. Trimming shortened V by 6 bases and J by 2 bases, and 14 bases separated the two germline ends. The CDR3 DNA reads TGTGCCAGCAGCCCTGGGGCGGGGACCTACAATGAGCAGTTCTTC. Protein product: CASSPGAGTYNEQFF.

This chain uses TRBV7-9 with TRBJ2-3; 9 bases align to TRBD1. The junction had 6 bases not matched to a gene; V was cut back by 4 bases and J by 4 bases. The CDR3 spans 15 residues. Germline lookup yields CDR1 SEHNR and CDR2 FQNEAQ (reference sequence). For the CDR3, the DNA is TGTGCCAGCAGCTACCGGGACAGGGTCCCAGATACGCAGTATTTT. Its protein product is CASSYRDRVPDTQYF.

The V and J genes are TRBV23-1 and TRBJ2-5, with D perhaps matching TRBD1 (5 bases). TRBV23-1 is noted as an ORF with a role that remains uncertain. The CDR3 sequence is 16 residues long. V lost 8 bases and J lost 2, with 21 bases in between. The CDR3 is CASGHPMRTPQETQYF. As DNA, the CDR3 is TGCGCCAGCGGCCATCCTATGCGGACACCTCAAGAGACCCAGTACTTC.

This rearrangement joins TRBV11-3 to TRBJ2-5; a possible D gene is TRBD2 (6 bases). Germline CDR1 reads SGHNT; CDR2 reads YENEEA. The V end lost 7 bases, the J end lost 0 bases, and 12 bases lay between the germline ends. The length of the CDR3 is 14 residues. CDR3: CASNRDSNQETQYF. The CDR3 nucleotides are TGTGCCAGCAACCGGGACTCGAACCAAGAGACCCAGTACTTC.

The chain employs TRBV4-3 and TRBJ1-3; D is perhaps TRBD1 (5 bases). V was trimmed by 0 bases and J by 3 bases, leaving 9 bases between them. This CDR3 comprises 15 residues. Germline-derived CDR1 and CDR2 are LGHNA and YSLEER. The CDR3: CASSQEWGGGNTIYF. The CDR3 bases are TGCGCCAGCAGCCAAGAGTGGGGCGGTGGAAACACCATATATTTT.

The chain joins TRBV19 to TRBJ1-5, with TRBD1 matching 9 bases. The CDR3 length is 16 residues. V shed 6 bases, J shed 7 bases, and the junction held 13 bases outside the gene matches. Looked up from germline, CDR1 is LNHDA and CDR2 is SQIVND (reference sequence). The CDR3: CASSPTRTGVRQPQHF. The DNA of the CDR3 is TGTGCCAGTAGCCCAACCCGGACAGGGGTGCGACAGCCCCAGCATTTT.

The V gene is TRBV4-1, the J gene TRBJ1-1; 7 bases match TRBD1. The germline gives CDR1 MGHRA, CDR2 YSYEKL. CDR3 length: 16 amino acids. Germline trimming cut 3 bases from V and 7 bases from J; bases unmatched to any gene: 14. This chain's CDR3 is CASSQSTGVIGNEAFF. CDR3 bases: TGCGCCAGCAGCCAGTCAACAGGGGTGATTGGCAATGAAGCTTTCTTT.

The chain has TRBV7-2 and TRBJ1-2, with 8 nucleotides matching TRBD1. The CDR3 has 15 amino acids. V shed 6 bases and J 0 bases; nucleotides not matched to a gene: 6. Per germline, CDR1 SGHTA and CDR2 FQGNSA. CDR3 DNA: TGTGCCAGCAGTTTCGGGGGACAGGCTAACTATGGCTACACCTTC. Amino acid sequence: CASSFGGQANYGYTF.